This is a list of T cell receptor beta chains from one sample in a study of T-cell memory formation after mild COVID-19. A single record per CDR3 protein comes from TCRdb applying MiXCR to the 5' RACE reads. The repertoire holds around 150,000 distinct CDR3 sequences, about a third seen once, with 9.5% to 15% in the top ten. Sequencing was performed on PBMCs or a T cell subset sorted from them (not recorded which). These receptors were collected from an adult woman who had mild COVID-19 (a few samples of this study predate the infection). Cell type and time point are not known. The CDR3 runs from the conserved cysteine through the conserved F or W. The D gene is left open where the match is weak. Expanded clones are given a class, and other clones once, few, many or no size at all.

j_call | clone_size | v_call | d_call | cdr3_length | cdr3_aa | cdr3_nt
TRBJ2-1 | few | TRBV7-9 | TRBD2 | 19 | CASSGNGTSGGLIIDEQFF | TGTGCCAGCAGCGGGAACGGGACTAGCGGGGGTCTTATCATTGATGAGCAGTTCTTC
TRBJ2-7 | . | TRBV29-1 | . | 10 | CSALGVEQYF | TGCAGCGCCTTGGGGGTCGAGCAGTACTTC
TRBJ2-7 | few | TRBV10-3 | TRBD2 | 15 | CAISSPSGGSYEQYF | TGTGCCATCAGCTCGCCTAGCGGGGGGTCCTACGAGCAGTACTTC
TRBJ2-2 | many | TRBV7-6 | . | 13 | CASTSAKAGELFF | TGTGCCAGCACCTCGGCGAAGGCCGGGGAGCTGTTTTTT
TRBJ2-1 | few | TRBV7-2 | . | 13 | CASNDGGGYEQFF | TGTGCCAGCAACGACGGGGGCGGGTATGAGCAGTTCTTC
TRBJ1-1 | . | TRBV6-5 | . | 14 | CASSPNGRVRGAFF | TGTGCCAGCAGTCCGAACGGACGGGTGAGGGGAGCTTTCTTT
TRBJ2-1 | . | TRBV7-8 | . | 16 | CASSLRVALSYNEQFF | TGTGCCAGCAGCTTAAGGGTAGCGCTCTCCTACAATGAGCAGTTCTTC
TRBJ2-1 | . | TRBV6-1 | TRBD2 | 15 | CAGENGGAVDNEQFF | TGTGCCGGCGAGAACGGGGGGGCGGTGGACAATGAGCAGTTCTTC
TRBJ2-2 | . | TRBV3-1 | . | 17 | CASSQDQDGLFTGELFF | TGTGCCAGCAGCCAAGATCAGGACGGATTATTCACCGGGGAGCTGTTTTTT
TRBJ2-2 | . | TRBV12-3/TRBV12-4 | TRBD1 | 15 | CASSKQGANTGELFF | TGTGCCAGCAGTAAACAGGGGGCGAACACCGGGGAGCTGTTTTTT
TRBJ2-7 | . | TRBV5-1 | TRBD2 | 18 | CASSLTSGTAFSSYEQYF | TGCGCCAGCAGCTTGACTAGCGGGACCGCCTTTAGCTCCTACGAGCAGTACTTC
TRBJ2-3 | . | TRBV6-2/TRBV6-3 | TRBD2 | 14 | CASSAAGSTDTQYF | TGTGCCAGCAGTGCAGCGGGATCCACAGATACGCAGTATTTT
TRBJ2-7 | . | TRBV10-3 | TRBD2 | 16 | CAISGGLAGASHEQYF | TGTGCCATCAGTGGGGGACTAGCGGGAGCATCCCACGAGCAGTACTTC
TRBJ2-1 | few | TRBV12-3/TRBV12-4 | . | 16 | CASTSSMVPTGDEQFF | TGTGCCAGCACATCGTCAATGGTGCCTACCGGGGATGAGCAGTTCTTC
TRBJ2-7 | many | TRBV5-6 | TRBD2 | 17 | CASSWMTKRRRGNEQYF | TGTGCCAGCAGCTGGATGACTAAGCGGAGGCGGGGGAACGAGCAGTACTTC
TRBJ2-3 | . | TRBV5-1 | . | 18 | CASSLALDPTGNTDTQYF | TGCGCCAGCAGCTTGGCCTTGGACCCGACTGGAAACACAGATACGCAGTATTTT
TRBJ2-7 | . | TRBV7-8 | TRBD1 | 15 | CASSFATGTGDEQYF | TGTGCCAGCAGCTTCGCCACCGGGACAGGGGACGAGCAGTACTTC
TRBJ2-5 | few | TRBV14 | . | 16 | CASSQEANLPGETQYF | TGTGCCAGCAGCCAAGAGGCCAATCTCCCAGGGGAGACCCAGTACTTC
TRBJ2-7 | . | TRBV12-3/TRBV12-4 | . | 15 | CASSPGQRPFYEQYF | TGTGCCAGCAGCCCAGGACAGCGTCCCTTCTACGAGCAGTACTTC
TRBJ2-7 | . | TRBV12-3/TRBV12-4 | TRBD2 | 15 | CASSLSGLAGNEQYF | TGTGCCAGCAGTTTATCCGGACTAGCGGGGAACGAGCAGTACTTC
TRBJ2-1 | hyperexpanded | TRBV5-1 | TRBD2 | 17 | CASSLAPLAGGYNEQFF | TGCGCCAGCAGCTTGGCCCCCCTAGCGGGGGGTTACAATGAGCAGTTCTTC
TRBJ1-2 | few | TRBV2 | . | 14 | CASSELGTNYGYTF | TGTGCCAGCAGTGAATTAGGGACCAACTATGGCTACACCTTC
TRBJ2-1 | . | TRBV20-1 | . | 19 | CSANRLFRKESTTDNEQFF | TGCAGTGCTAACAGGCTATTCCGAAAGGAATCAACCACGGACAATGAGCAGTTCTTC
TRBJ2-7 | few | TRBV15 | TRBD1 | 13 | CATSSDEGAQGYF | TGTGCCACCAGCAGCGACGAGGGGGCCCAGGGGTACTTC
TRBJ2-7 | . | TRBV12-3/TRBV12-4 | TRBD1 | 16 | CASSFSPTGSSYEQYF | TGTGCCAGCAGTTTTTCCCCGACAGGGAGCTCCTACGAGCAGTACTTC
TRBJ1-6 | . | TRBV3-1 | TRBD1 | 16 | CASSHGRGPRNSPLHF | TGTGCCAGCAGCCATGGCAGGGGGCCTCGAAATTCACCCCTCCACTTT
TRBJ2-2 | few | TRBV12-5 | . | 15 | CASGLGTVDTGELFF | TGTGCTAGTGGTTTGGGGACAGTCGACACCGGGGAGCTGTTTTTT
TRBJ2-7 | . | TRBV2 | . | 11 | CASSELAPPAF | TGTGCCAGCAGTGAATTAGCGCCTCCGGCTTTC
TRBJ1-1 | . | TRBV9 | . | 15 | CASSVLDTLNTEAFF | TGTGCCAGCAGCGTACTCGACACCTTGAACACTGAAGCTTTCTTT
TRBJ2-7 | few | TRBV5-1 | TRBD2 | 17 | CASSVSPSGGSSYEQYF | TGCGCCAGCAGCGTTTCTCCCAGCGGGGGCAGCTCCTACGAGCAGTACTTC
TRBJ1-1 | many | TRBV2 | TRBD1 | 13 | CASGTGGVTEAFF | TGTGCCAGCGGAACAGGGGGGGTCACTGAAGCTTTCTTT
TRBJ2-5 | . | TRBV7-9 | . | 11 | CASSEARTPHF | TGTGCCAGCAGCGAGGCCAGGACACCACACTTC
TRBJ2-2 | . | TRBV4-3 | TRBD1 | 15 | CASSQEGTGVGELFF | TGCGCCAGCAGCCAAGAGGGGACAGGGGTCGGGGAGCTGTTTTTT
TRBJ2-1 | . | TRBV7-6 | . | 13 | CASSFQGLGEQFF | TGTGCCAGCAGCTTCCAGGGTTTGGGTGAGCAGTTCTTC
TRBJ2-1 | . | TRBV7-2 | TRBD2 | 15 | CASSLLAGANNEQFF | TGTGCCAGCAGCCTTCTAGCGGGAGCTAACAATGAGCAGTTCTTC
TRBJ2-3 | . | TRBV30 | TRBD2 | 16 | CAWSVGTSGTADTQYF | TGTGCCTGGAGTGTGGGGACTAGCGGGACGGCAGATACGCAGTATTTT
TRBJ2-1 | few | TRBV7-2 | . | 14 | CASSLDSGVGEQFF | TGTGCCAGCAGCTTAGATTCGGGAGTGGGTGAGCAGTTCTTC
TRBJ1-1 | . | TRBV20-1 | . | 15 | CSAPDFRWSNTEAFF | TGCAGTGCCCCAGACTTTAGGTGGTCCAACACTGAAGCTTTCTTT
TRBJ2-7 | once | TRBV6-2/TRBV6-3 | . | 12 | CASIGGEYEQYF | TGTGCCAGCATCGGGGGCGAATACGAGCAGTACTTC
TRBJ2-2 | . | TRBV12-3/TRBV12-4 | . | 13 | CASRDYRTGELFF | TGTGCCAGCAGGGACTACCGCACCGGGGAGCTGTTTTTT